This T cell receptor beta chain was identified in a study of regulatory T cells in long-lasting Graves disease (dated by TCRdb to about 2021). About the investigation overall: Antithyroid drugs had been taken for less than 3 months by newly diagnosed Graves' disease patients. The study took place in China and was registered as a clinical trial. Persistent Graves' disease patients were compared with newly diagnosed Graves' disease patients by peripheral blood TCR sequencing and RNA sequencing. A total of about 35 samples underwent TCR sequencing: roughly 13 from persistent and around 20 from newly diagnosed Graves' disease patients. What the authors observed across the whole study: The authors noted that the small sample size was a limitation that may lower accuracy. Sequencing and analysis were limited to the TCR beta chain. Persistent disease showed preferential use of TRBV28, TRBJ1-2 and TRBJ2-5, whereas newly diagnosed disease favored TRBV20-1 and TRBJ2-1. The study examined only peripheral blood because the primary lesion, thyroid tissue, could not be accessed. Patients with persistent disease shared more public clonotypes (approximately 2,500) than newly diagnosed patients did (966). Compared with newly diagnosed patients, persistent Graves' disease patients had lower TCR Shannon entropy and fewer highly expanded clones, which suggests clonal expansion.

Receptor libraries were prepared by multiplex PCR. Data came from an Illumina HiSeq 4000. CDR3 regions were amplified by Arm-PCR with iRepertoire HTBI primers to construct TCR beta libraries. Before sequencing, the PCR products underwent gel purification. Per the original workflow: Gene usage analysis of CDR3 amino acid clonotypes relied on the roughly 58 TRBV and 12 to 15 TRBJ segments identified across samples. COPE and FqMerger were used to merge filtered high-quality paired reads into contigs. BLAST was used to align contigs to IMGT TRBV, TRBD and TRBJ reference genes, with CDR3 defined following IMGT. Any clonotype with a frequency above 0.1% was classified as a highly expanded clone. Shannon entropy was used to measure repertoire diversity, and the Gini coefficient was used to measure V-J evenness. Public clonotypes were defined as clonotypes shared by more than one individual. In-frame beta chains were kept once TCRdb had trimmed the public reads at Q25 with fastp and called clones with MiXCR. Rows with a matching CDR3 protein are joined into one entry that keeps the most common DNA and genes. The authors' filters were not applied to this entry. The sample data list some 200,000 distinct CDR3 sequences, and approximately 18% of these were observed just once. In total, the top ten clones hold roughly 12% of the sample.

According to the study, the label for this sample's time point signals: newly diagnosed GD, antithyroid drugs for less than 3 months. For both TCR sequencing and RNA sequencing, RNA was extracted from PBMCs in TRIzol. The diagnosis of Graves' disease followed American Thyroid Association guidelines. Patients for the study were recruited at an endocrinology department in Xi'an, China. Each patient gave about 8.1 milliliters of peripheral blood, collected in an EDTA anticoagulant tube. Ficoll Paque Plus density gradient separation was used to isolate PBMCs, and no additional T cell sorting was done. RNA quality was checked with an Agilent 2100 Bioanalyzer and agarose gel, and concentration with a NanoDrop 2000. There are many counts of this clonotype. Its antigen target is currently unknown. No much larger clone is present one base from it, and per-base qualities are unavailable. CDR1 and CDR2 are read off the germline V gene as MDHEN and SYDVKM. The germline ends are 13 bases apart after V is trimmed by 3 bases and J by 4 bases. The CDR3 holds 15 amino acids from the cysteine to the phenylalanine. The sequence is cut down to CDR3 DNA, 45 bases in frame from base 1.

The same data also went into a second study, on T cells in Graves' hyperthyroidism and ophthalmopathy. As noted in the second study: Stable Graves' hyperthyroidism was defined as no progression to ophthalmopathy during 18 months of follow-up. Hyperthyroidism patients were aged 18 to 65 years and newly diagnosed, with disease duration of less than 2 months. The study excluded patients with uncontrolled infections, other autoimmune diseases, pregnancy or lactation. Clinical symptoms, serum thyroxine and TRAb, thyroid ultrasound, and orbital computed tomography formed the basis for the diagnoses. The first round of RT-PCR for the TCR CDR3 was performed with the HTBI primer set and the Qiagen OneStep RT-PCR kit. Most expanded thyroid clonotypes (frequency above 0.001) were also detected in blood, suggesting blood repertoires may reflect thyroid immune responses. In cross-validation, a model built on a 13 V-J signature told ophthalmopathy apart from stable hyperthyroidism with approximately 90% sensitivity and roughly 81% specificity, and in testing the same model reached 80%/75%. During validation, the model predicted progression to ophthalmopathy a median of approximately 7 months ahead of onset, with more than 60% sensitivity and 72.22% specificity. To identify TCR V-J signatures that set the groups apart, the researchers used a discovery cohort of 100 patients, made up of approximately 43 with Graves' ophthalmopathy and some 56 with stable Graves' hyperthyroidism. Prospective prediction of ophthalmopathy was tested in an independent validation cohort of some 20 hyperthyroidism patients and 15 to 17 patients who later progressed to ophthalmopathy. The approximately 98 discovery patients were randomly divided into training and test sets at a 7:3 ratio. The study also compared thyroid tissue and blood T-cell repertoires from five or six Graves' hyperthyroidism patients. Once sampling was done, hyperthyroidism patients were given methimazole at a starting dose of 30 mg daily, whereas ophthalmopathy patients were given high-dose intravenous methylprednisolone. The libraries were constructed in a second round of multiplex PCR and then size-selected and purified. Sequencing of the libraries was done on an Illumina HiSeq2000 using paired-end 100 bp reads. SOAPnuke was used to process the raw data, throwing out any read that contained adapters or uncalled bases, had a mean Phred below 15, or lacked an exact constant-primer or identifier match. COPE v1.2.5 was used to merge high-quality paired reads, and clonotypes were defined as unique nucleotide sequences. MiTCR v1.1 was used to align clonotypes to the IMGT TRBV, TRBD and TRBJ reference segments. Only V-J combinations with frequency above 0.0001, covering about 99% of repertoires, were analysed. A TCS score was defined as the ratio between F50 (clonal expansion) and ExV (chaos), using BLOSUM62-based TCRdist between CDR3 peptides within each V-J. Welch's t-statistics and random forest reduced around 520 V-J features to roughly 13, which were used in a naive Bayes classifier (R e1071). No statistical method was used to fix the sample size in advance, and group allocation was not hidden from the investigators. The paper reports TCR Vbeta CDR3 sequencing of 130 to 150 peripheral blood samples: 43 ophthalmopathy, over 70 hyperthyroidism and approximately 17 progressor patients.

This specimen consisted of peripheral blood mononuclear cells (PBMCs), obtained at new diagnosis, from a patient treated with antithyroid drugs. The chain links TRBV28 with TRBJ1-3; the D gene lacks a confident call. This TCR was sampled from a woman between 25 and 40 years old with Graves disease. Donor details come from another sample of the same person, matched by shared clones. The nucleotide sequence is TGTGCCAGCAGTTTTAGGTTCGGTTCAGGAAACACCATATATTTT. Its amino acids are CASSFRFGSGNTIYF.